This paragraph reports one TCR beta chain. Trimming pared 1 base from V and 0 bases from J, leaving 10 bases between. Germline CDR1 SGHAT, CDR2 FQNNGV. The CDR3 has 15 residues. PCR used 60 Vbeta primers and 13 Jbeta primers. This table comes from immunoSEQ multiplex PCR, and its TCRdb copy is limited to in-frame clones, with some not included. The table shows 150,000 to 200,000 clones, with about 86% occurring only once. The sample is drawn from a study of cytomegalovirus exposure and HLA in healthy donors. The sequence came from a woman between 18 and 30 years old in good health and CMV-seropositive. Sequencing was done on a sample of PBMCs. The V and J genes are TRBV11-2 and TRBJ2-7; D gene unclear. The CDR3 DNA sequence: TGTGCCAGCAGCTTAGTTCGGTCTAGCTCCTACGAGCAGTACTTC. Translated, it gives CASSLVRSSSYEQYF.